A single sample is the source of the 30 T cell receptor beta chains below, sequenced in a study of CD8 T cells in Susac syndrome. The RNA, roughly 0.45 to 1 ug, was put through reverse transcription using random hexamers. TCRdb passed the immunoSEQ multiplex PCR reads through MiXCR, listing each CDR3 protein once. This repertoire shows roughly 180,000 distinct CDR3 sequences, about 95% found once; its top ten account for 0.085% to 0.11%. The sequencing sample was made of CD4+ T cells from PBMCs. These receptors were obtained from a human donor in good health.

This clonotype came up a few times. V and J are TRBV11-2 and TRBJ2-1; D perhaps matches TRBD1 (6 bases). This CDR3 has 16 amino acids. In germline, CDR1 is SGHAT, CDR2 FQNNGV. The V end was cut by 5 bases, the J end by 4 bases, with 18 bases between. This CDR3 is CASSPGQFLAYNEQFF. The CDR3 nucleotides are TGTGCCAGCAGCCCCGGACAGTTCCTAGCTTACAATGAGCAGTTCTTC.

The chain combines TRBV28 with TRBJ1-1, with a weak D call TRBD1 (6 bases). The V and J ends lost 8 bases and 3 bases respectively, with 10 bases between them. The CDR3 has 12 amino acids. The V gene's germline CDR1 is MDHEN and CDR2 SYDVKM. CDR3 coding DNA: TGTGCCAGCCGGGGGCCCTACACTGAAGCTTTCTTT. Protein sequence: CASRGPYTEAFF.

The chain combines TRBV29-1 with TRBJ2-7; D may correspond to TRBD1 or TRBD2 (5 bases each). Trimming took off 2 bases at V and 0 bases at J, with 8 bases between the two ends. Germline V gives CDR1 SQVTM, CDR2 ANQGSEA. The CDR3 is 13 amino acids. In DNA, the CDR3 is TGCAGCGTTGAATGGGGGACCTCCTACGAGCAGTACTTC. Protein sequence: CSVEWGTSYEQYF.

This rearrangement joins TRBV28 to TRBJ2-3; 8 bases line up with TRBD2. Germline lookup yields CDR1 MDHEN and CDR2 SYDVKM. This CDR3 contains 14 residues. The trim removed 5 bases at V and 6 bases at J, leaving 7 bases unmatched. The CDR3 DNA sequence: TGTGCCAGCAGTCAAGCGGGAGTGACGGATACGCAGTATTTT. Translating it yields CASSQAGVTDTQYF.

This clonotype was counted between two and nine times. The chain combines TRBV30 with TRBJ1-1, with a weak D call TRBD1 (6 bases). The CDR3 sequence is 11 residues long. The V gene lost 5 bases and the J gene lost 5 bases, with 9 bases spanning the gap. Germline V gives CDR1 GTSNPN, CDR2 SVGIG (reference sequence). The CDR3 DNA reads as TGTGCCTGGTCAGACAGGACTGAAGCTTTCTTT. It translates to CAWSDRTEAFF.

This chain uses TRBV7-6 with TRBJ1-2; no clear D. The germline V gene encodes CDR1 SGHVS and CDR2 FNYEAQ. The V gene lost 4 bases and the J gene lost 4 bases, with 10 bases spanning the gap. This CDR3 region has 13 residues. CDR3 nucleotide sequence: TGTGCCAGCAGCTCGGGAGTCCCCTATGGCTACACCTTC. It yields the protein CASSSGVPYGYTF. Based on the CDR3 plus reference TRBV7-6 and TRBJ1-2, the full variable domain is GAGVSQSPRYKVTKRGQDVALRCDPISGHVSLYWYRQALGQGPEFLTYFNYEAQQDKSGLPNDRFSAERPEGSISTLTIQRTEQRDSAMYRCASSSGVPYGYTFGSGTRLTVV.

The chain uses TRBV19 and TRBJ2-2; D call uncertain. CDR3 length equals 14 residues. The germline V gene has CDR1 LNHDA and CDR2 SQIVND (reference sequence). Trimming shortened V by 8 bases and J by 0 bases, and 10 bases separated the two germline ends. The CDR3 sequence: CASDGLPNTGELFF. The CDR3 DNA reads as TGTGCCAGTGACGGGCTTCCGAACACCGGGGAGCTGTTTTTT.

V usage is TRBV4-3 and J usage is TRBJ2-7; 8 nucleotides line up with TRBD1. Losses at the gene ends were 4 bases for V and 1 base for J; bases not matched to a gene: 6. Germline CDR1 LGHNA, CDR2 YSLEER. This CDR3 comprises 15 residues. The CDR3 loop is CASSLWTGSSYEQYF. Written as DNA, the CDR3 is TGCGCCAGCAGCCTATGGACAGGGTCTTCCTACGAGCAGTACTTC.

The V and J genes are TRBV24-1 and TRBJ2-2; D not certain. Germline assignment: CDR1 KGHDR and CDR2 SFDVKD. This CDR3 region has 16 residues. V was clipped by 4 bases and J by 0 bases, with 11 bases between them. The CDR3 coding sequence is TGTGCCACCAGTGACCCTGGCCACGCGAACACCGGGGAGCTGTTTTTT. This encodes CATSDPGHANTGELFF.

V usage is TRBV20-1 and J usage is TRBJ2-7; 7 bases map to TRBD1. With V trimmed by 3 bases and J by 3 bases, 2 bases remained unmatched. The CDR3 is 12 residues long. The germline V gene has CDR1 DFQATT and CDR2 SNEGSKA (reference sequence). This chain's CDR3 is CSASGTDYEQYF. As DNA, the CDR3 is TGCAGTGCTAGTGGGACAGACTACGAGCAGTACTTC.

V usage is TRBV15 and J usage is TRBJ2-3; D unclear. The CDR3 contains 13 residues. Trimming removed 1 base from V and 1 base from J, with 3 bases in between. The germline gives CDR1 LNHNV, CDR2 YYDKDF (reference sequence). The CDR3 DNA sequence: TGTGCCACCAGCAGAGGCGGCACAGATACGCAGTATTTT. As protein: CATSRGGTDTQYF.

The gene calls are TRBV20-1 and TRBJ2-7, with a possible D match to TRBD2 (6 bases). The CDR3 has 11 amino acids. The ends were cut back, 4 bases at V and 4 bases at J, with 8 bases in the middle. Germline CDR1 DFQATT, CDR2 SNEGSKA (reference sequence). The CDR3 DNA reads as TGCAGTGCTACGGAGGGTTACGAGCAGTACTTC. Protein: CSATEGYEQYF.

The CDR3 loop reads CAWSEPGGYGYTF. The CDR3 bases are TGTGCCTGGAGTGAGCCCGGGGGCTATGGCTACACCTTC. This chain joins TRBV30 and TRBJ1-2; a possible D gene is TRBD1 (5 bases). The CDR3 totals 13 residues. Trimming took off 1 base at V and 4 bases at J, with 10 bases between the two ends. Germline values: CDR1 GTSNPN, CDR2 SVGIG (reference sequence).

The chain has TRBV29-1 and TRBJ1-1; D unresolved. This CDR3 spans 13 amino acids. Germline V gene sequence: CDR1 SQVTM, CDR2 ANQGSEA. V gave up 2 bases and J gave up 1 base, with 8 bases separating them. This CDR3 reads CSVELSPNTEAFF. DNA of the CDR3: TGCAGCGTTGAATTATCCCCGAACACTGAAGCTTTCTTT.

The CDR3 DNA reads TGTGCCAGCAGCGCGTACGGGACTAGCGAAGACGAGCAGTACTTC. Encoded protein: CASSAYGTSEDEQYF. The chain is built from TRBV6-2 or TRBV6-3 and TRBJ2-7; 10 nucleotides align to TRBD2. With V trimmed by 6 bases and J by 5 bases, 10 bases remained unmatched. Germline V CDR1 and CDR2: MNHEY, SVGEGT. The CDR3 totals 15 residues.

The chain is built from TRBV30 and TRBJ2-3, with TRBD2 matching 11 bases. The germline CDR1 and CDR2 sequences are GTSNPN and SVGIG (reference sequence). Trimming at V came to 0 bases and at J to 6 bases, leaving 8 bases not matched to a gene. The CDR3 loop spans 16 amino acids. CDR3 DNA sequence: TGTGCCTGGAGTGTACAACTAGCGGGAGTGGCGGATACGCAGTATTTT. Residues: CAWSVQLAGVADTQYF.

The chain is built from TRBV25-1 and TRBJ1-2, with TRBD1 matching 9 bases. CDR1 is MGHDK and CDR2 is SYGVNS in the germline V gene. V trimming: 6 bases; J trimming: 4 bases; junction bases outside the gene matches: 3. This CDR3 has 13 amino acids. DNA of the CDR3: TGTGCCAGCAGCACAGGGGGCACCTATGGCTACACCTTC. This sequence encodes CASSTGGTYGYTF.

The V and J genes are TRBV20-1 and TRBJ2-3, with 8 nucleotides matching TRBD2. Germline CDR1 reads DFQATT; CDR2 reads SNEGSKA (reference sequence). This CDR3 spans 16 amino acids. V lost 2 bases and J lost 6; bases outside the gene matches: 13. CDR3 sequence: CSARMFVSGATDTQYF. As DNA, the CDR3 is TGCAGTGCTAGAATGTTTGTTAGCGGGGCGACGGATACGCAGTATTTT.

V gene TRBV7-9 combines with J gene TRBJ2-7; D is perhaps TRBD2 (5 bases). The CDR3 runs 12 residues. The germline V and J ends were trimmed by 5 bases and 3 bases, with 8 bases remaining between them. Germline-derived CDR1 and CDR2 are SEHNR and FQNEAQ (reference sequence). The CDR3 reads CASSTGLYEQYF. The CDR3 nucleotides are TGTGCCAGCAGCACCGGACTCTACGAGCAGTACTTC.

The rearrangement links TRBV15 to TRBJ2-1; TRBD2 aligns across 13 bases. Trimming took 5 bases from V and 8 from J; bases not matched to a gene: 6. Germline CDR1 and CDR2: LNHNV and YYDKDF (reference sequence). The CDR3 spans 15 residues. This CDR3 is CATSGGTSGTYEQFF. CDR3 DNA: TGTGCCACCAGCGGAGGGACTAGCGGGACTTATGAGCAGTTCTTC. The whole variable domain, remainder taken from reference TRBV15 and TRBJ2-1, is DAMVIQNPRYQVTQFGKPVTLSCSQTLNHNVMYWYQQKSSQAPKLLFHYYDKDFNNEADTPDNFQSRRPNTSFCFLDIRSPGLGDTAMYLCATSGGTSGTYEQFFGPGTRLTVL.

The chain links TRBV6-1 to TRBJ2-1; 11 positions match TRBD2. Unmatched junction bases numbered 2, after V lost 7 bases and J lost 6 bases. Germline CDR1 MNHNS, CDR2 SASEGT. This CDR3 contains 13 residues. The CDR3 sequence: CASITSGSNEQFF. The DNA for the CDR3 is TGTGCCAGCATCACTAGCGGGAGCAATGAGCAGTTCTTC.

The chain links TRBV29-1 to TRBJ1-1; maybe TRBD1 (6 bases). V was cut by 6 bases and J by 2 bases, with 13 bases left in between. There are 13 residues in the CDR3. Looked up from germline, CDR1 is SQVTM and CDR2 is ANQGSEA. In DNA form, the CDR3 reads TGCAGCGTAGCCGGGACACCAAACACTGAAGCTTTCTTT. Its protein product is CSVAGTPNTEAFF.

V gene TRBV20-1 combines with J gene TRBJ1-5; TRBD1 agrees at 7 bases. Germline V CDR1 and CDR2: DFQATT, SNEGSKA (reference sequence). The CDR3 consists of 18 residues. The junction had 15 bases not matched to a gene; V was cut back by 1 base and J by 3 bases. The DNA of the CDR3 is TGCAGTGCTAGAGGGAATCGGGGCGGGACAGCAGACAATCAGCCCCAGCATTTT. It encodes CSARGNRGGTADNQPQHF.

The CDR3 nucleotides are TGTGCCAGCAGCTTAGGGAGACACGGCAATCAGCCCCAGCATTTT. The encoded protein is CASSLGRHGNQPQHF. This sequence joins TRBV7-8 and TRBJ1-5; D gene unclear. Germline V gives CDR1 SGHVS, CDR2 FQNEAQ. This CDR3 is built from 15 residues. Between the trimmed V and J ends, which lost 1 base and 2 bases, there was a span of 9 bases.

V usage is TRBV30 and J usage is TRBJ1-1, with 8 bases aligning to TRBD1. CDR3 length: 13 residues. V shed 4 bases, J shed 4 bases, and the junction held 5 bases outside the gene matches. Germline CDR1 and CDR2: GTSNPN and SVGIG (reference sequence). CDR3 nucleotides: TGTGCCTGGAAAAGACAGGGGATCACTGAAGCTTTCTTT. This gives the protein CAWKRQGITEAFF. Full variable domain (rest looked up from reference TRBV30 and TRBJ1-1): SQTIHQWPATLVQPVGSPLSLECTVEGTSNPNLYWYRQAAGRGLQLLFYSVGIGQISSEVPQNLSASRPQDRQFILSSKKLLLSDSGFYLCAWKRQGITEAFFGQGTRLTVV.

This chain joins TRBV29-1 and TRBJ2-1, with 11 bases identical to TRBD2. The CDR3 extends over 14 amino acids. Germline V CDR1 and CDR2: SQVTM, ANQGSEA. V trimming: 4 bases; J trimming: 8 bases; junction bases outside the gene matches: 7. The CDR3 is CSVVPQLAGDEQFF. The CDR3 nucleotides are TGCAGCGTTGTCCCCCAACTAGCGGGAGATGAGCAGTTCTTC.

The chain carries TRBV20-1 and TRBJ2-1, with D perhaps being TRBD1 or TRBD2 (6 bases each). Germline V lookup: CDR1 DFQATT, CDR2 SNEGSKA (reference sequence). This CDR3 is built from 14 residues. Deletions cut 1 base from V and 7 bases from J, with 14 bases between. The CDR3 loop reads CSARVRGVRNEQFF. CDR3 nucleotides: TGCAGTGCTAGAGTTAGGGGGGTGAGGAATGAGCAGTTCTTC.

The chain combines TRBV15 with TRBJ2-7; the D is unclear. The CDR3 spans 13 residues. Trimming left V 0 bases short and J 3 bases short, with 6 bases between. Germline V CDR1 and CDR2: LNHNV, YYDKDF (reference sequence). The CDR3 here is CATSRDLSYEQYF. CDR3 in DNA: TGTGCCACCAGCAGAGATCTAAGCTACGAGCAGTACTTC.

This chain connects TRBV5-1 to TRBJ2-6; the D gene is possibly TRBD2 (6 bases). Trimming took off 2 bases at V and 9 bases at J, with 12 bases between the two ends. Germline CDR1 and CDR2: SGHRS and YFSETQ. The CDR3 sequence is 14 residues long. The CDR3 nucleotides are TGCGCCAGCAGCTTCGGGACTCCAGGCAACGTCCTGACTTTC. Translating it yields CASSFGTPGNVLTF.

The V call is TRBV12-3 or TRBV12-4, the J call TRBJ1-4, with 8 bases identical to TRBD1. V lost 4 bases to trimming and J lost 5 bases; unmatched junction nucleotides: 0. The CDR3 sequence is 13 residues long. The CDR3 is CASSWTGNEKLFF. Written as DNA, the CDR3 is TGTGCCAGCAGTTGGACAGGGAATGAAAAACTGTTTTTT.